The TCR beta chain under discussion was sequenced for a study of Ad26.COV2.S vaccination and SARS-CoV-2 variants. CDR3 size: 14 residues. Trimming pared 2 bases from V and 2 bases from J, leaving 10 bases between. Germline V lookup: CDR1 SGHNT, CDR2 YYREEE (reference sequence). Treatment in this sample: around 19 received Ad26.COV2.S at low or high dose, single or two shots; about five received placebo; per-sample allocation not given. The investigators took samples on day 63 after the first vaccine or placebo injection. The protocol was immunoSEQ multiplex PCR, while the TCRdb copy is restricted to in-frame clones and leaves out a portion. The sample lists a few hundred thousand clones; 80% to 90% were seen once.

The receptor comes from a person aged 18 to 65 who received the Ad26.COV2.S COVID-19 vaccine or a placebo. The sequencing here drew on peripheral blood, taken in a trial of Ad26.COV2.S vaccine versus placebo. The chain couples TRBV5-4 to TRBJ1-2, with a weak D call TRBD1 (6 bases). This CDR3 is CASSLVQGNYGYTF. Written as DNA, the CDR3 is TGTGCCAGCAGCTTAGTACAGGGAAACTATGGCTACACCTTC.